The entry below gives a single TCR beta chain sequence along with its context. Its cognate antigen is unknown. TCRdb reprocessed the 5' RACE reads via MiXCR and lists one record per CDR3 protein. The sample has about 240,000 distinct CDR3 sequences, approximately 7.9% seen once. The entry originates in a study of identical twins. Overall study results and limits: With monozygotic twins, out-of-frame TCR alpha sharing exceeded what models estimated. Insertion counts were lower in abundant cord blood beta clonotypes, a trend that memory repertoires did not show.

The CDR3 contains 14 residues. The V gene's germline CDR1 is SGHVS and CDR2 FQNEAQ. V was trimmed by 1 base and J by 7 bases, leaving 11 bases between them. The same data also contributed to another study, on yellow fever vaccine responses in identical twins.

The TCR was taken from a woman aged 18-35 years in good health. The chain is built from TRBV7-8 and TRBJ1-5; D gene uncertain. Material: CD8+ T cells sorted from blood. The DNA for the CDR3 is TGTGCCAGCAGCTTAGGCGACGGTTCACAGCCCCAGCATTTT. Residues: CASSLGDGSQPQHF.